This T cell receptor (beta chain) was recovered during a study of technical replicates of blood from several donors. TCRdb's table, derived via immunoSEQ multiplex PCR, lists solely in-frame clones and lacks some. This sample has tens of thousands of clones, with 90% to 95% found just once. The germline V gene encodes CDR1 LNHDA and CDR2 SQIVND (reference sequence). Trimming removed 2 bases at V and 8 bases at J, with 13 bases between. This CDR3 comprises 14 residues. The chain links TRBV19 to TRBJ1-5; D remains ambiguous. The source is a human donor in good health. The sequencing sample was made of T cells isolated from PBMCs. The CDR3 loop reads CASSISPNPEPQHF. Written as DNA, the CDR3 is TGTGCCAGTAGTATATCTCCTAATCCGGAGCCCCAGCATTTT.